Ten or more counts support the clone carrying this T cell receptor (beta chain). Antigen specificity is unknown. This record belongs to a study of blood T cells in healthy people across ages. Germline V lookup: CDR1 ENHRY, CDR2 SYGVKD. The CDR3 loop spans 13 amino acids. The germline V and J ends were trimmed by 3 bases and 5 bases, with 9 bases remaining between them. Study-wide findings and caveats: Aged donors had fewer naive CD4+ cells and lower diversity than long-lived donors.

A second roughly 6 to 11 cycle PCR used barcoded and J-beta primers. A template-switch adaptor containing 12 random nucleotides labeled each cDNA molecule. Using its own MiXCR run on the 5' RACE reads, TCRdb lists one record per CDR3 protein. The sample records roughly 1,500,000 distinct CDR3 sequences, 30% to 40% being singletons. The sequence came from a woman aged 30 to 39 in good health. Sequenced sample: blood. The rearrangement links TRBV10-3 to TRBJ2-3, with D tentatively TRBD2 (5 bases). The CDR3 DNA is TGTGCCATCAGTGAATCGAGGGAAGATACGCAGTATTTT. Its protein is CAISESREDTQYF.